These 8 T cell receptor beta chains were all obtained from the same sample, sequenced in a study of cytomegalovirus exposure and HLA in healthy donors. 13 Jbeta primers and 60 Vbeta primers were used for the PCR. Assay: immunoSEQ multiplex PCR; the TCRdb copy retains only in-frame clones and omits some. The table lists around 140,000 clones, around 80% of them singletons. Sequencing was performed on PBMCs. Receptors were obtained from a female donor in good health and CMV-seronegative.

This clone was picked up one time. V is TRBV2 and J is TRBJ2-7; 8 bases align to TRBD2. Germline trimming cut 8 bases from V and 5 bases from J; bases unmatched to any gene: 8. The CDR3 runs 13 residues. Per germline, CDR1 SNHLY and CDR2 FYNNEI. This CDR3 is CASQREFMDEQYF. The CDR3 DNA reads TGTGCCAGCCAGCGGGAGTTCATGGACGAGCAGTACTTC.

In DNA form, the CDR3 reads TGTGCCAGCAGCCTAGACCAGCAAGAGACCCAGTACTTC. Translation: CASSLDQQETQYF. The chain combines TRBV7-3 with TRBJ2-5, with unresolved D. The germline V and J ends were trimmed by 5 bases and 2 bases, with 9 bases remaining between them. The CDR3 contains 13 residues. Germline V gene sequence: CDR1 SGHTA, CDR2 FQGTGA.

For this clone: Other nucleotide sequences from this sample produce the same CDR3. The chain recombines TRBV7-3 with TRBJ2-2; weak D call: TRBD2 (5 bases). CDR3 length equals 13 residues. V gave up 2 bases and J gave up 5 bases, with 6 bases separating them. Germline V gene lookup returns CDR1 SGHTA and CDR2 FQGTGA. The CDR3 region has the DNA TGTGCCAGCAGCTTATCGGGGACCGGGGAGCTGTTTTTT. Translated: CASSLSGTGELFF.

CDR3 nucleotide sequence: TGTGCCAGCAGCGGAGACAGGGGGATCTCCTACAATGAGCAGTTCTTC. It is translated as CASSGDRGISYNEQFF. V is TRBV9 and J is TRBJ2-1; 9 nucleotides agree with TRBD1. This CDR3 region has 16 residues. With 3 bases clipped from V and 0 bases from J, the junction kept 4 bases outside the gene matches. Germline V gene data show CDR1 as SGDLS and CDR2 as YYNGEE.

The gene calls are TRBV19 and TRBJ1-5, with 8 nucleotides matching TRBD1. The CDR3 runs to 12 residues. CDR1 is LNHDA and CDR2 is SQIVND in the germline V gene (reference sequence). V lost 4 bases to trimming and J lost 13 bases; unmatched junction nucleotides: 6. CDR3 DNA: TGTGCCAGTAGTACAGAGACAGGGGTACAGCATTTT. It codes for CASSTETGVQHF.

Only a few counts were recorded for this clone. The chain is built from TRBV10-3 and TRBJ1-1; D not resolved. Germline V gene sequence: CDR1 ENHRY, CDR2 SYGVKD. Trimming cost V 5 bases and J 1 base, with 5 bases left between them. The CDR3 contains 12 residues. This CDR3 reads CAISLKNTEAFF. The CDR3 DNA follows: TGTGCCATCAGTTTAAAGAACACTGAAGCTTTCTTT.

V is TRBV20-1 and J is TRBJ2-7; 7 positions match TRBD2. Germline V gene sequence: CDR1 DFQATT, CDR2 SNEGSKA (reference sequence). V trimming: 7 bases; J trimming: 3 bases; junction bases outside the gene matches: 3. The CDR3 runs to 11 residues. The CDR3 reads CSGTSDYEQYF. The CDR3 DNA is TGCAGTGGGACTAGTGACTACGAGCAGTACTTC.

The chain combines TRBV6-5 with TRBJ2-1, with TRBD1 matching over 8 bases. V shed 5 bases and J 5 bases; nucleotides not matched to a gene: 8. The CDR3 runs 15 residues. The V gene's germline CDR1 is MNHEY and CDR2 SVGAGI. CDR3: CASSQDREIHNEQFF. The CDR3 DNA is TGTGCCAGCAGTCAGGACAGGGAGATACACAATGAGCAGTTCTTC.